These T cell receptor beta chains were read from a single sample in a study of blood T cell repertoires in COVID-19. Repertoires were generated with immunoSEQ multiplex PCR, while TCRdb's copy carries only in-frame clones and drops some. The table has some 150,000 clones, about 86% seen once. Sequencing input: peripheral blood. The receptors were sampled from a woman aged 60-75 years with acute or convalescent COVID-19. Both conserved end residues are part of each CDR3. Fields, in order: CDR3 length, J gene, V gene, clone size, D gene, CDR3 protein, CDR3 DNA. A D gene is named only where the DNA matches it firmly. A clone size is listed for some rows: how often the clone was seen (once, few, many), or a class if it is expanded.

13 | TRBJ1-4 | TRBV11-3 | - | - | CASSLAARGKLFF | TGTGCCAGCAGCTTAGCGGCAAGGGGGAAACTGTTTTTT
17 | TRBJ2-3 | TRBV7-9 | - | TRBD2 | CASRPPSGGPRTDTQYF | TGTGCCAGCAGGCCCCCTAGCGGGGGGCCGAGAACAGATACGCAGTATTTT
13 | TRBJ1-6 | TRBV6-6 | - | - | CASSYSADSPLHF | TGTGCCAGCAGTTACAGCGCGGATTCACCCCTCCACTTT
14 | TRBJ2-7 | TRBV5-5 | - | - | CASSSVKFSYEQYF | TGTGCCAGCAGCTCAGTCAAATTCTCCTACGAGCAGTACTTC
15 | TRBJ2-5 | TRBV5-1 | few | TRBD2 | CASSLDPGGQETQYF | TGCGCCAGCAGCTTGGATCCCGGGGGGCAAGAGACCCAGTACTTC
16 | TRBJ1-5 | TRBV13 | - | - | CASSLRGSYSNQPQHF | TGTGCCAGCAGCTTAAGAGGCTCCTATAGCAATCAGCCCCAGCATTTT
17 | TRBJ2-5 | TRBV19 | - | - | CASTPTGVGGYQETQYF | TGTGCCAGTACCCCGACAGGGGTCGGGGGGTACCAAGAGACCCAGTACTTC
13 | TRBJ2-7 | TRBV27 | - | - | CASSAGPHYEQYF | TGTGCCAGCAGTGCGGGACCCCACTACGAGCAGTACTTC
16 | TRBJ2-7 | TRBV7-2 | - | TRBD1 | CASSPPGLQGAYEQYF | TGTGCCAGCAGCCCCCCCGGGTTGCAGGGGGCGTACGAGCAGTACTTC
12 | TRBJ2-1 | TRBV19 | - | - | CASSIVTGPMFF | TGTGCCAGTAGTATAGTGACAGGTCCTATGTTCTTC
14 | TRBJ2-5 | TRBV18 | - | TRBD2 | CASSATGRIETQYF | TGTGCCAGCTCAGCAACCGGGAGGATAGAGACCCAGTACTTC
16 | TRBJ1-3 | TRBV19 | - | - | CASTLGPGFSGNTIYF | TGTGCCAGTACCCTGGGGCCGGGTTTCTCTGGAAACACCATATATTTT
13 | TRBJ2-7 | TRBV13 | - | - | CASSSRGTYEQYF | TGTGCCAGCAGCTCCAGGGGTACCTACGAGCAGTACTTC
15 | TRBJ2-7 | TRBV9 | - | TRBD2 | CASSVGLAGAYEQYF | TGTGCCAGCAGCGTAGGACTAGCGGGGGCCTACGAGCAGTACTTC
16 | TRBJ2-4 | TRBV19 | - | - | CASSIGQIRAKNIQYF | TGTGCCAGTAGTATAGGACAGATAAGAGCCAAAAACATTCAGTACTTC
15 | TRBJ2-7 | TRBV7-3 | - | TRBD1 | CASSLAGTGAYEQYF | TGTGCCAGCAGCTTAGCCGGGACAGGAGCCTACGAGCAGTACTTC
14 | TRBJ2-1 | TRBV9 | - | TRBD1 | CASSAGQGYNEQFF | TGTGCCAGCAGCGCTGGACAGGGGTACAATGAGCAGTTCTTC
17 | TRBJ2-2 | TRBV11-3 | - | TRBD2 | CASSFTPLAGGGGELFF | TGTGCCAGCAGCTTCACTCCCCTAGCGGGGGGTGGCGGGGAGCTGTTTTTT
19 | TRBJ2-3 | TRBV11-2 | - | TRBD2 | CASSPGGLAGYISTDTQYF | TGTGCCAGCAGCCCGGGGGGGCTAGCGGGGTACATAAGCACAGATACGCAGTATTTT
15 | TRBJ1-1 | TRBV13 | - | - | CASSFYRELNTEAFF | TGTGCCAGCAGCTTCTACAGGGAGCTGAACACTGAAGCTTTCTTT
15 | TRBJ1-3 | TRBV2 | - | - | CASTPGVQAGNTIYF | TGTGCCAGCACCCCGGGGGTTCAGGCTGGAAACACCATATATTTT
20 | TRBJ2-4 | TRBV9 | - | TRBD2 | CASSGTGTSGGLEHVNIQYF | TGTGCCAGCAGCGGGACCGGGACTAGCGGGGGCCTCGAGCACGTAAACATTCAGTACTTC
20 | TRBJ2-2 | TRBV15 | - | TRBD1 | CATSRDYIFRGPANTGELFF | TGTGCCACCAGCAGAGATTATATCTTTAGGGGGCCGGCGAACACCGGGGAGCTGTTTTTT
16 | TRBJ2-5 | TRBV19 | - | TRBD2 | CASSMALAGGVETQYF | TGTGCCAGTAGTATGGCGCTAGCGGGGGGTGTAGAGACCCAGTACTTC
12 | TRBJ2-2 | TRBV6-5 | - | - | CASRGVTGELFF | TGTGCCAGCAGAGGGGTCACCGGGGAGCTGTTTTTT
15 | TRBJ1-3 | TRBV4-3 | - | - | CASSQGSTTRNTIYF | TGCGCCAGCAGCCAAGGGTCAACAACCCGAAACACCATATATTTT
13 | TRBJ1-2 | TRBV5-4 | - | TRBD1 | CATTTGGDYGYTF | TGTGCCACTACGACAGGGGGCGACTATGGCTACACCTTC
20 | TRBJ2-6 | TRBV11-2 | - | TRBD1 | CASSLDPRGTVATGANVLTF | TGTGCCAGCAGCTTAGACCCGAGAGGGACAGTGGCAACTGGGGCCAACGTCCTGACTTTC
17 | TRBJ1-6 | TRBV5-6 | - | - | CASSLWRGGSSNSPLHF | TGTGCCAGCAGCTTGTGGAGGGGGGGTTCCTCTAATTCACCCCTCCACTTT
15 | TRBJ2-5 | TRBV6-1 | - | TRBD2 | CASSERTSGVETQYF | TGTGCCAGCAGTGAACGTACTAGCGGGGTGGAGACCCAGTACTTC
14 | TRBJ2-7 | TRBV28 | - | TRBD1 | CASRRRDRGYEQYF | TGTGCCAGCAGACGCCGGGACAGGGGTTACGAGCAGTACTTC
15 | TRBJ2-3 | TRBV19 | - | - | CASTYTGLGTDTQYF | TGTGCCAGTACTTACACAGGGCTTGGCACAGATACGCAGTATTTT
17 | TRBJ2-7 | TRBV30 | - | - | CAWSKVSRTGSSYEQYF | TGTGCCTGGAGTAAGGTTTCTAGGACTGGAAGCTCCTACGAGCAGTACTTC
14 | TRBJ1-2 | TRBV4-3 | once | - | CASSQVGGGDGYTF | TGCGCCAGCAGCCAAGTGGGGGGGGGCGATGGCTACACCTTC
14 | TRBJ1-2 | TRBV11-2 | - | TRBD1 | CASSPSGTGIGYTF | TGTGCCAGCAGCCCATCCGGGACAGGGATTGGCTACACCTTC
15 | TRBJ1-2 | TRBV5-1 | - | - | CASSLGHIPKYGYTF | TGCGCCAGCAGCTTGGGACATATTCCCAAGTATGGCTACACCTTC
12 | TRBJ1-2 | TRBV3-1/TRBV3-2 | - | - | CASSQRIYGYTF | TGTGCCAGCAGCCAGCGAATCTATGGCTACACCTTC